Here is one TCR beta chain with its context. Its matching antigen is unknown. Sequencing was performed with immunoSEQ multiplex PCR; in TCRdb, only in-frame clones are kept and a portion is missing. Among 50,000 to 55,000 clones listed, 75% to 90% were seen once. This CDR3 has 15 amino acids. Germline-derived CDR1 and CDR2 are SGHTA and FQGNSA. V dropped 3 bases and J dropped 4; count of bases not matched to a gene: 5. The source of the sample is a study of OX40 agonist ivuxolimab in advanced cancers. As for the study in general: Patients enrolled in dose escalation were diagnosed with hepatocellular carcinoma, melanoma, renal cell or head and neck cancer. At around 81% male, the cohort had a mean age of 60 years, ranging from about 20 to 80.

Study-level results: The study found that CD8+ T cells averaged more expanded clones than CD4+.

Blood specimens came from baseline, cycle 4 day 1, and cycle 7 day 1. Material: CD4+ or CD8+ T cells sorted from blood, obtained in a trial of the OX40 agonist ivuxolimab. The receptor's source is an adult with an advanced solid tumor such as melanoma, head and neck, liver or kidney cancer. J is TRBJ2-3 and V is TRBV7-2; TRBD2 matches 9 bases. The CDR3 loop is CASSFGVAGADTQYF. CDR3 DNA sequence: TGTGCCAGCAGCTTTGGGGTAGCGGGGGCAGATACGCAGTATTTT.